This TCR beta chain came from a study of neurological immune-mediated disorders. Study results and limitations: Clinical and MRI features did not associate with the cluster found in multiple sclerosis patients. When grouped phylogenetically, the repertoires of 18 of the 34 multiple sclerosis patients fell together in one related-CDR3 cluster, which is a possible signature.

TCRdb recomputed calls from the 5' RACE reads with MiXCR, one row per CDR3 protein. The sample holds about 120,000 distinct CDR3 sequences, approximately 3.2% seen once. This clonotype appeared many times. Antigen specificity is unknown. Per the germline V gene, CDR1 is SGHRS and CDR2 is YFSETQ. V lost 3 bases and J lost 6, with 16 bases in between. The CDR3 consists of 15 residues. The sample taken for sequencing was PBMCs. V is TRBV5-1 and J is TRBJ1-5; D call uncertain. The sequence came from a young woman with multiple sclerosis. This CDR3 is CASSSLGEAGQPQHF. CDR3 in DNA: TGCGCCAGCAGCTCCTTGGGAGAAGCGGGTCAGCCCCAGCATTTT.